The source of this TCR beta chain is a study of cytomegalovirus exposure and HLA in healthy donors. Primers included in the PCR were 60 Vbeta and 13 Jbeta primers. TCRdb keeps only in-frame clones here, not all; method: immunoSEQ multiplex PCR. The sample consists of approximately 130,000 clones, 81% of them appearing once. This CDR3 is 14 amino acids long. Trimming cost V 5 bases and J 2 bases, with 13 bases left between them. In germline, CDR1 is MDHEN, CDR2 SYDVKM. This receptor was taken from a woman aged 40 to 50 in good health and CMV-seronegative. The sequencing sample was made of PBMCs. The gene calls are TRBV28 and TRBJ2-7; D may be TRBD2 (5 bases). This CDR3 reads CASSLLAGTYEQYF. The DNA for the CDR3 is TGTGCCAGCAGTCTTCTAGCCGGAACCTACGAGCAGTACTTC.